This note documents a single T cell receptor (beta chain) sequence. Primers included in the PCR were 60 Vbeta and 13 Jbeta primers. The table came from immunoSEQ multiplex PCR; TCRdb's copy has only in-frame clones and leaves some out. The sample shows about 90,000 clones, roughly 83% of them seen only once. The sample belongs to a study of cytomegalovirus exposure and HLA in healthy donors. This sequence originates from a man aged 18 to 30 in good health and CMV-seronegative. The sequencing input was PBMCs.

CDR3 bases: TGTGCCAGCAGCACAGGGCGTCGCAATGAGCAGTTCTTC. Its protein product is CASSTGRRNEQFF. This chain uses TRBV27 with TRBJ2-1; D might be TRBD1 (6 bases). The V end lost 6 bases, the J end lost 6 bases, and 12 bases lay between the germline ends. The CDR3 runs 13 residues. Germline V lookup: CDR1 MNHEY, CDR2 SMNVEV (reference sequence).